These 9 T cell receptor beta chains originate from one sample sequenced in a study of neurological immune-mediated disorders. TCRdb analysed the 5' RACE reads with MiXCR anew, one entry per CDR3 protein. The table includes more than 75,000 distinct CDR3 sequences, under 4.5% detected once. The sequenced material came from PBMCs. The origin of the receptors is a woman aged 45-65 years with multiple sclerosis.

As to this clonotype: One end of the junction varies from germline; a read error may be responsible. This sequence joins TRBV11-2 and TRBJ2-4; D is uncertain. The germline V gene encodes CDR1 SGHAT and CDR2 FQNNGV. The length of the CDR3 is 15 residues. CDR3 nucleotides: TGTGCCATCAGCGACGGCGTGGGTGCCAAAAAAATTCAGTACTTC. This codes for CAISDGVGAKKIQYF.

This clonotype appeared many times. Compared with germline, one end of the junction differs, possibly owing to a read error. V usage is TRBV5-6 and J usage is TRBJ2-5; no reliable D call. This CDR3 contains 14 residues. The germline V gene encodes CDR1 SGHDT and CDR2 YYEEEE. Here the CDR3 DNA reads TGTGCCAGCAGCTTGGGACGTTTGCAAGGGACCCAGTACTTC. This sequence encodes CASSLGRLQGTQYF.

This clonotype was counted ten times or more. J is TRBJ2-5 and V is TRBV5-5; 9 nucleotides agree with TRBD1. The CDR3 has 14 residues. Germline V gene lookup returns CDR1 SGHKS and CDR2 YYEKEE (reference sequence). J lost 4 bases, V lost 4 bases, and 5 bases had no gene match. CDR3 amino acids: CASSGGTGRETQYF. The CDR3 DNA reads TGTGCCAGCAGCGGGGGGACAGGGAGAGAGACCCAGTACTTC.

DNA for the CDR3: TGCAGTGCTAGTCCCCGGGGAGCCTACGAGCAGTACTTC. Protein sequence: CSASPRGAYEQYF. The genes are TRBV20-1 and TRBJ2-7; maybe TRBD2 (5 bases). The CDR3 loop spans 13 amino acids. The germline V gene has CDR1 DFQATT and CDR2 SNEGSKA (reference sequence). Trimming stripped 3 bases from V and 2 bases from J, with 11 bases between.

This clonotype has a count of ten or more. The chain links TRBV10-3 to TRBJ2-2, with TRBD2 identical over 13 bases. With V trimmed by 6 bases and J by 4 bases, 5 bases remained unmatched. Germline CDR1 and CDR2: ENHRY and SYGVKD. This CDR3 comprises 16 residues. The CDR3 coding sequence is TGTGCCATCAGGCTGACTAGCGGGGGGCCCACCGGGGAGCTGTTTTTT. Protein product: CAIRLTSGGPTGELFF.

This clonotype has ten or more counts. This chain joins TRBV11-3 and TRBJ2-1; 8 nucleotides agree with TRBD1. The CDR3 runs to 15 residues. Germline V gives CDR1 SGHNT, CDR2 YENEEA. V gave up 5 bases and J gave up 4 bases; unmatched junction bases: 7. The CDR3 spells CASSPDRGGYNEQFF. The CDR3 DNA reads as TGTGCCAGCAGCCCCGACAGGGGCGGGTACAATGAGCAGTTCTTC.

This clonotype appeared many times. The CDR3 is CASSSDGGYNEQFF. The CDR3 nucleotides are TGCGCCAGCAGCTCGGACGGGGGATACAATGAGCAGTTCTTC. The chain employs TRBV5-1 and TRBJ2-1, with D perhaps TRBD2 (6 bases). V shed 3 bases and J shed 4 bases, with 11 bases lying between them. CDR1 and CDR2 (germline): SGHRS, YFSETQ. The CDR3 runs to 14 residues.

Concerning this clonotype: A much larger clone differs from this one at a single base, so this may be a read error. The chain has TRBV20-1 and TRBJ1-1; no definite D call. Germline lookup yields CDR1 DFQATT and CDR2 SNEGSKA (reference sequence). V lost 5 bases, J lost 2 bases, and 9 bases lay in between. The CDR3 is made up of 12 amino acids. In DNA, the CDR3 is TGCAGTGCTTCCCCTTGTAACACTGAAGCTTTCTTT. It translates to CSASPCNTEAFF.

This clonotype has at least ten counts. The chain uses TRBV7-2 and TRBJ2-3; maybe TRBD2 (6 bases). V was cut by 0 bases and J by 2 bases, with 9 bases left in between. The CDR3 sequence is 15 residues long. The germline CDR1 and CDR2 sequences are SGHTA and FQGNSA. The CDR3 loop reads CASSLASGPTDTQYF. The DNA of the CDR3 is TGTGCCAGCAGCTTAGCTAGCGGACCCACAGATACGCAGTATTTT.